This T cell receptor beta chain was recovered during a study of cytomegalovirus exposure and HLA in healthy donors. As to this clone: No antigen is known for it.

Germline assignment: CDR1 SGDLS and CDR2 YYNGEE. V trimming: 2 bases; J trimming: 0 bases; junction bases outside the gene matches: 3. The length of the CDR3 is 16 residues. Study observations and caveats: An analysis that was carried out later associated about 17,000 TCR beta sequences with HLA alleles at 0.05 false discovery rate.

A multiplex PCR was run with 60 Vbeta primers and 13 Jbeta primers. Method: immunoSEQ multiplex PCR; TCRdb's copy keeps in-frame clones and lacks some. The data contain under 130,000 clones, 65% to 80% of them seen just once; the ten biggest clones take up 3.1%. The sequence was obtained from a woman in her 40s in good health and CMV-seronegative. The chain is built from TRBV9 and TRBJ2-5, with 11 bases aligning to TRBD2. The sample comprised PBMCs. CDR3: CASSVTSGGYQETQYF. Here the CDR3 DNA reads TGTGCCAGCAGCGTTACTAGCGGGGGCTACCAAGAGACCCAGTACTTC.